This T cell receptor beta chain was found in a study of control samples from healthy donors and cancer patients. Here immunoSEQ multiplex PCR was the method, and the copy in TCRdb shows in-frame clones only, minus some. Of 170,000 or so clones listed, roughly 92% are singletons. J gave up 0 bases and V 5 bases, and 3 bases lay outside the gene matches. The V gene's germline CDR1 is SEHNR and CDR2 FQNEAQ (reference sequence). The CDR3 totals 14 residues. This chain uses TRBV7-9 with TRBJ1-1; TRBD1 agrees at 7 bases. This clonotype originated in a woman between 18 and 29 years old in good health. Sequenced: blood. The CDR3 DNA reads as TGTGCCAGCAGCCCGGGACAGATGAACACTGAAGCTTTCTTT. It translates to CASSPGQMNTEAFF.